This passage covers 5 T cell receptor beta chains from one sample sequenced in a study of Graves' ophthalmopathy and Graves' hyperthyroidism. Amplification of the TCR beta CDR3 regions used RNA transcripts (as template). Scientists carried out first-round RT-PCR using HTBI primers and then a second-round multiplex PCR. TCRdb itself ran the multiplex PCR reads through MiXCR, one entry per CDR3 protein. The sample shows 200,000 to 300,000 distinct CDR3 sequences, 45% to 55% of them seen only once. The sample was peripheral blood. These receptors all stem from an adult man with Graves' ophthalmopathy.

The chain uses TRBV24-1 and TRBJ1-1; tentative D call: TRBD1 (5 bases). V gave up 2 bases and J gave up 5 bases, with 14 bases separating them. Germline CDR1 reads KGHDR; CDR2 reads SFDVKD. This CDR3 is built from 15 residues. Here the CDR3 reads CATSDSGREGTEAFF. The DNA for the CDR3 is TGTGCCACCAGTGATTCTGGCAGGGAGGGGACTGAAGCTTTCTTT.

This clonotype was seen only a few times. This chain links TRBV15 with TRBJ2-6, with D perhaps matching TRBD2 (5 bases). Trimming stripped 5 bases from V and 0 bases from J, with 8 bases between. CDR3 length: 15 residues. Per germline, CDR1 LNHNV and CDR2 YYDKDF (reference sequence). For the CDR3, the DNA is TGTGCCACCAGCGGGAGACCCTCTGGGGCCAACGTCCTGACTTTC. Translation gives CATSGRPSGANVLTF.

The chain employs TRBV29-1 and TRBJ2-7; D may be TRBD1 or TRBD2 (5 bases each). Germline values: CDR1 SQVTM, CDR2 ANQGSEA. The V end lost 5 bases, the J end lost 3 bases, and 20 bases lay between the germline ends. CDR3 length: 15 residues. This CDR3 reads CSVLSPPGPNYEQYF. Written as DNA, the CDR3 is TGCAGCGTTCTGTCCCCGCCGGGACCGAACTACGAGCAGTACTTC.

This clonotype appeared once. The CDR3 here is CASNPSYRDEGEKLFF. In DNA, the CDR3 is TGTGCCAGCAACCCGTCGTACAGGGACGAAGGTGAAAAACTGTTTTTT. V and J are TRBV19 and TRBJ1-4, with a possible D match to TRBD1 (6 bases). Between the trimmed V and J ends, which lost 9 bases and 7 bases, there was a span of 24 bases. The CDR3 contains 16 residues. Germline V gene lookup returns CDR1 LNHDA and CDR2 SQIVND (reference sequence).

CDR3 nucleotides: TGCAGCGTGGAGGGCCCAAGCGAAAAACTGTTTTTT. This translates into CSVEGPSEKLFF. The chain carries TRBV29-1 and TRBJ1-4; D not resolved. The CDR3 is 12 amino acids. Germline-derived CDR1 and CDR2 are SQVTM and ANQGSEA. Trimming cost V 6 bases and J 8 bases, with 13 bases left between them.